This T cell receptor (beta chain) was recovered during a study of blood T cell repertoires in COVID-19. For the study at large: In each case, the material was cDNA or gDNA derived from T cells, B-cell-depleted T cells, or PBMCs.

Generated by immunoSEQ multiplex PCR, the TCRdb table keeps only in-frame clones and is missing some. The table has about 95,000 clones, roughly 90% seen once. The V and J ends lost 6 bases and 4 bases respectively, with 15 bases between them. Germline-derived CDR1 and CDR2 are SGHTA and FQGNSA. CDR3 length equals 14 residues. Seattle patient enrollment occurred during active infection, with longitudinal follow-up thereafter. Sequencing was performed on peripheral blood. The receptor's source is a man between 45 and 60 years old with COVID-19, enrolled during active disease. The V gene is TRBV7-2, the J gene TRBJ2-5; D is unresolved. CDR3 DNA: TGTGCCAGCAGGCCAAATTGGAGAGCAGAGACCCAGTACTTC. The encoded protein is CASRPNWRAETQYF.